This TCR beta chain was found in a study of blood T cell repertoires in COVID-19. Sequencing used immunoSEQ multiplex PCR; TCRdb keeps in-frame clones, though not all of them. The data show about 260,000 clones, 75% to 90% seen once. Germline CDR1 and CDR2: SGHDT and YYEEEE. The CDR3 is 15 amino acids. V shed 2 bases and J shed 0 bases, with 9 bases lying between them. This sequence originates from a woman in her forties with acute or convalescent COVID-19. The sample taken for sequencing was peripheral blood. The chain carries TRBV5-6 and TRBJ1-3; D gene unclear. The chain's CDR3 is CASSFGSSSGNTIYF. CDR3 sequence (DNA): TGTGCCAGCAGCTTCGGATCTAGCTCTGGAAACACCATATATTTT.